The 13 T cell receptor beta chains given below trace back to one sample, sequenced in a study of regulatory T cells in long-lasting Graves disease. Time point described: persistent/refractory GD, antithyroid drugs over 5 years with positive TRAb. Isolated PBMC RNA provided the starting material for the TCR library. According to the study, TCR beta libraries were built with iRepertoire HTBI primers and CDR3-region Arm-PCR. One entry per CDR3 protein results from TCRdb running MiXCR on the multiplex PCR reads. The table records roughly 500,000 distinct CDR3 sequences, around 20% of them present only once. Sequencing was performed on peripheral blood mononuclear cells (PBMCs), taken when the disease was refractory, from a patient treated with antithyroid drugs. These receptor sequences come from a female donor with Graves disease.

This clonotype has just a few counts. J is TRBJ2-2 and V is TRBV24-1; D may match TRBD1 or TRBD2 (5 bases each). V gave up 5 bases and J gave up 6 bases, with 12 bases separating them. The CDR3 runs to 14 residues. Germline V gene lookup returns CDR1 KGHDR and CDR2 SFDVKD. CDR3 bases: TGTGCCACCAGTGCCCTAGGGACCTCCGGGGAGCTGTTTTTT. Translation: CATSALGTSGELFF.

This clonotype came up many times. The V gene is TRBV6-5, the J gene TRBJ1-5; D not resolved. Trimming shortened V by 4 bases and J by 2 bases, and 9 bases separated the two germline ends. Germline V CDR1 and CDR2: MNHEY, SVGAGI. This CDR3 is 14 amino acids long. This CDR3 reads CASSSASGNQPQHF. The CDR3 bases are TGTGCCAGCAGTTCAGCGTCTGGCAATCAGCCCCAGCATTTT.

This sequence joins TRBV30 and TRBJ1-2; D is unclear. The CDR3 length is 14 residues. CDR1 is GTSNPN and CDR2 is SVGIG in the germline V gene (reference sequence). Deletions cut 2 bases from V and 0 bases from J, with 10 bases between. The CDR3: CAWSHHRANYGYTF. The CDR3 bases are TGTGCCTGGAGTCATCATAGGGCTAACTATGGCTACACCTTC.

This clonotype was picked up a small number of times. CDR3 bases: TGTGCCACCAGCAGAGAGCGAGGGGGGCACCAAGCGGAGCAGTACTTC. It encodes CATSRERGGHQAEQYF. The chain uses TRBV15 and TRBJ2-7; D assignment may be TRBD1 or TRBD2 (6 bases each). CDR3 length equals 16 residues. V lost 0 bases, J lost 7 bases, and 19 bases lay in between. In germline, CDR1 is LNHNV, CDR2 YYDKDF (reference sequence).

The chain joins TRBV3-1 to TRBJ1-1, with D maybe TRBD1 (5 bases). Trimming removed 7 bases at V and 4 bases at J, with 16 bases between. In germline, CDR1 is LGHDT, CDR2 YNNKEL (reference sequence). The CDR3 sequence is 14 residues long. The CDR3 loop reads CASTNPSGTTEAFF. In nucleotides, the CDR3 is TGTGCCAGCACCAACCCCTCAGGGACCACTGAAGCTTTCTTT.

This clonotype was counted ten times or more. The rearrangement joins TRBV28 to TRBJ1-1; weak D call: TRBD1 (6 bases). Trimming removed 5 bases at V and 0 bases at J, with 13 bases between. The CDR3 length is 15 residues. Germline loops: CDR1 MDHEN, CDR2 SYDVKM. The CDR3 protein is CASSPWGLMNTEAFF. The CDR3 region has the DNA TGTGCCAGCAGTCCATGGGGGCTCATGAACACTGAAGCTTTCTTT.

The CDR3 loop is CASSGQDRNTEAFF. In DNA, the CDR3 is TGTGCCAGCAGTGGGCAGGACAGGAACACTGAAGCTTTCTTT. The rearrangement uses TRBV2 and TRBJ1-1; perhaps TRBD1 as D (6 bases). V was pared by 4 bases and J by 1 base, with 10 bases between. Per germline, CDR1 SNHLY and CDR2 FYNNEI. The CDR3 contains 14 residues.

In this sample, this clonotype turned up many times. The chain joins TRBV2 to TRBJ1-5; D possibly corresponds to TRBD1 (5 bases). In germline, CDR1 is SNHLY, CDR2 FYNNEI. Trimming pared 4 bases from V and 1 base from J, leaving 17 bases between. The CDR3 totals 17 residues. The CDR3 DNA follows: TGTGCCAGCAGTGTCAACACCCAGGGTTTGAGCAATCAGCCCCAGCATTTT. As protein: CASSVNTQGLSNQPQHF.

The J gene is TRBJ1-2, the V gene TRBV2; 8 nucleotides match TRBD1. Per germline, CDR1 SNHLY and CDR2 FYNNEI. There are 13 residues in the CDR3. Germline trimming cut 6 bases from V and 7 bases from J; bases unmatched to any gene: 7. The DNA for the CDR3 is TGTGCCAGCAGGCCGACTACAGGGGGTGGCTACACCTTC. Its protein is CASRPTTGGGYTF. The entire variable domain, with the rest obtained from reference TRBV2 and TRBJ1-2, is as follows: EPEVTQTPSHQVTQMGQEVILRCVPISNHLYFYWYRQILGQKVEFLVSFYNNEISEKSEIFDDQFSVERPDGSNFTLKIRSTKLEDSAMYFCASRPTTGGGYTFGSGTRLTVV.

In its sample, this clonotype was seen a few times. The CDR3 coding sequence is TGTGCCAGCAGTCAGGACAGGGGTGTCCGGGAGCAGTACTTC. Its protein is CASSQDRGVREQYF. The chain is built from TRBV27 and TRBJ2-7; 9 bases are shared with TRBD1. The ends lost 5 bases at V and 7 bases at J; junction bases unmatched: 9. The CDR3 loop spans 14 amino acids. Germline V gives CDR1 MNHEY, CDR2 SMNVEV (reference sequence).

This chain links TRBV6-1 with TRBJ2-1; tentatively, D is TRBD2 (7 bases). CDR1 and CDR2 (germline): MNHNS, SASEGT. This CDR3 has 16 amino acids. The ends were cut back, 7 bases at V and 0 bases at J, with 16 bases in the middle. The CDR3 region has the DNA TGTGCCAGCACCTCAAAGGGGGGGAGCTCCTACAATGAGCAGTTCTTC. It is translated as CASTSKGGSSYNEQFF.

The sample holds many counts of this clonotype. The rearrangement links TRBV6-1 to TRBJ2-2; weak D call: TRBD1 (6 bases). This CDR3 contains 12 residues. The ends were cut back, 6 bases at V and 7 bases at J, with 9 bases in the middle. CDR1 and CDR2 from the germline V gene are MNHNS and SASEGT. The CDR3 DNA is TGTGCCAGCAGCCAAGGGGGCGGGGAGCTGTTTTTT. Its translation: CASSQGGGELFF.

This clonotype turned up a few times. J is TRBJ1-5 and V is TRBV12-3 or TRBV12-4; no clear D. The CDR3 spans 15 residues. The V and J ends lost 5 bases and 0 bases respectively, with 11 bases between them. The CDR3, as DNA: TGTGCCAGCAGTCCAGATGGGCGTAGCAATCAGCCCCAGCATTTT. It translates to CASSPDGRSNQPQHF.